What follows describes a single TCR beta chain. The antigen is undetermined. The CDR3 has 12 residues. Germline lookup yields CDR1 MNHEY and CDR2 SMNVEV (reference sequence). V lost 5 bases, J lost 0 bases, and 2 bases lay in between. This specimen belongs to a study of cytomegalovirus exposure and HLA in healthy donors. PCR used 60 Vbeta primers and 13 Jbeta primers. Study processing details: Later reanalysis found roughly 80 million unique TCR beta chains, around 11 million of them shared. Clones were sequenced by immunoSEQ multiplex PCR, and TCRdb holds only the in-frame ones, with some missing. Clonal size and the V and J genes are those of that table, whereas D and trimming came from the DNA. The repertoire holds about 270,000 clones, 86% seen once, with less than 4.5% in the top ten. Findings of the study overall: Most likely, a cluster of highly shared sequence variants arose as a sequencing artifact. Per a later analysis, 18,000 or so TCR beta sequences showed association with HLA alleles at 0.05 false discovery rate. Follow-up analysis found HLA locus-dependent TCR association rates, highest for DRB1 and lowest for HLA-C.

The sequenced material came from PBMCs. The chain employs TRBV27 and TRBJ2-1; D gene ambiguous. The sequence derives from a man aged 40-49 years in good health and CMV-seropositive. The CDR3 here is CASSHSYNEQFF. The CDR3 bases are TGTGCCAGCAGTCACTCCTACAATGAGCAGTTCTTC.